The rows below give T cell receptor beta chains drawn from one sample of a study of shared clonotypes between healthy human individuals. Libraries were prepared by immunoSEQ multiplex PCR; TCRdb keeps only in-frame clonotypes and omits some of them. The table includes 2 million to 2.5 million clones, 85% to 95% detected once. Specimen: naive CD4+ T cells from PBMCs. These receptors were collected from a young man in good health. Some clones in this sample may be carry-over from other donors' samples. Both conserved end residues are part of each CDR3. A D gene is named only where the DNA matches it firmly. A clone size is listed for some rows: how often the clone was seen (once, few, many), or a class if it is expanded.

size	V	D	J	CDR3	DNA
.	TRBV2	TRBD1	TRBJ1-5	CATRNLQGAQQPQHF	TGTGCCACCCGCAATTTACAGGGGGCCCAACAGCCCCAGCATTTT
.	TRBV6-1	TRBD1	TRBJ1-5	CASRGQGSNQPQHF	TGTGCCAGCAGAGGACAGGGGAGCAATCAGCCCCAGCATTTT
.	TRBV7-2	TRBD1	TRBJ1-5	CASSSPPGTGDNQPQHF	TGTGCCAGCAGCTCGCCCCCCGGGACAGGGGACAATCAGCCCCAGCATTTT
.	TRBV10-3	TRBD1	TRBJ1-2	CAISAGGRGIYGYTF	TGTGCCATCAGTGCCGGGGGCAGGGGGATCTATGGCTACACCTTC
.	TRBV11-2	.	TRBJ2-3	CASSLQVKNTQYF	TGTGCCAGCAGCTTACAAGTCAAAAATACGCAGTATTTT
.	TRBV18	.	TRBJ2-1	CASSPPAPYNEQFF	TGTGCCAGCTCACCACCAGCCCCCTACAATGAGCAGTTCTTC
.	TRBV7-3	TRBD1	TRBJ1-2	CASSPGRPGQGENTF	TGTGCCAGCAGCCCAGGCCGACCGGGACAGGGGGAGAACACCTTC
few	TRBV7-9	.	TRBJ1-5	CASSAPGGRGQPQHF	TGTGCCAGCAGTGCCCCCGGGGGCAGGGGCCAGCCCCAGCATTTT
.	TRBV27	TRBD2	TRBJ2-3	CASSLLLAGGADTQYF	TGTGCCAGCAGTTTATTACTAGCGGGAGGCGCAGATACGCAGTATTTT
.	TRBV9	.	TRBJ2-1	CASSGRSGTSDSNEQFF	TGTGCCAGCAGCGGCCGATCCGGGACCTCAGACTCCAATGAGCAGTTCTTC
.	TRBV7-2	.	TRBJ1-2	CASSLGRTNYGYTF	TGTGCCAGCAGCTTAGGACGGACTAACTATGGCTACACCTTC
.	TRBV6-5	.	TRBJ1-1	CASATRGAPHTEAFF	TGTGCCAGCGCGACTAGGGGGGCCCCGCACACTGAAGCTTTCTTT
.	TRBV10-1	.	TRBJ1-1	CASIPPSLKAFF	TGCGCCAGCATTCCCCCATCGTTGAAAGCTTTCTTT
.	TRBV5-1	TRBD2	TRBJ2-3	CASSLGSPSGIRGTDTQYF	TGCGCCAGCAGCTTGGGAAGCCCTAGCGGGATACGGGGCACAGATACGCAGTATTTT
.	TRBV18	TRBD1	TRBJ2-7	CASSENRGHYEQYF	TGTGCCAGCTCAGAGAACAGGGGACACTACGAGCAGTACTTC
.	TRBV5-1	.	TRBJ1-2	CASSPNLNANYGYTF	TGCGCCAGCAGCCCAAATCTCAACGCTAACTATGGCTACACCTTC
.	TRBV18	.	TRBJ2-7	CASSPDSYEQYF	TGTGCCAGCTCACCCGACTCCTACGAGCAGTACTTC
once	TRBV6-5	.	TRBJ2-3	CASRRDQSTDTQYF	TGTGCCAGCCGGAGGGACCAGAGCACAGATACGCAGTATTTT
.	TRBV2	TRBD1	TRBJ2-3	CARPGQGTDTQYF	TGTGCCAGACCGGGACAGGGCACAGATACGCAGTATTTT
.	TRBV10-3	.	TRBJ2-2	CAIRPGRDPGELFF	TGTGCCATCAGACCGGGACGGGATCCCGGGGAGCTGTTTTTT
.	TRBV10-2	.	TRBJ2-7	CASSESTSRRSWAYEQYF	TGCGCCAGCAGTGAATCTACTAGCCGGAGGTCCTGGGCGTACGAGCAGTACTTC
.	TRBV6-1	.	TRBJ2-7	CASSEWGGRYEQYF	TGTGCCAGCAGTGAATGGGGGGGCCGCTACGAGCAGTACTTC
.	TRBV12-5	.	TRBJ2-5	CASGFGQGEETQYF	TGTGCTAGTGGTTTCGGTCAGGGAGAAGAGACCCAGTACTTC
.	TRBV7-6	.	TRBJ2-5	CASSLWVAEKTQYF	TGTGCCAGCAGCTTATGGGTGGCGGAGAAGACCCAGTACTTC
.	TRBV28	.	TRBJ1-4	CASSPSRREKLFF	TGTGCCAGCAGTCCCTCCCGTCGAGAAAAACTGTTTTTT
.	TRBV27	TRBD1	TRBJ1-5	CASGRTGSVQPQHF	TGTGCCAGCGGCAGGACAGGGAGTGTTCAGCCCCAGCATTTT
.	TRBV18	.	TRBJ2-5	CASSPPAVRETQYF	TGTGCCAGCTCACCACCTGCCGTACGAGAGACCCAGTACTTC
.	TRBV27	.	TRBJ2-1	CASSLTEGQIRFF	TGTGCCAGCAGTTTGACCGAAGGACAGATAAGGTTCTTC
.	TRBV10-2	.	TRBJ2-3	CASCATGDTDTQYF	TGCGCCAGCTGTGCGACAGGAGACACAGATACGCAGTATTTT
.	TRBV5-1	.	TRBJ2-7	CASSPARSSSEQYF	TGCGCCAGCAGCCCCGCAAGGAGTAGTTCCGAGCAGTACTTC
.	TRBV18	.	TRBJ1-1	CASSPRQGDFNTEAFF	TGTGCCAGCTCACCTCGCCAGGGCGATTTTAACACTGAAGCTTTCTTT
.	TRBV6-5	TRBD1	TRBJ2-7	CASSPRQGYEQYF	TGTGCCAGCAGCCCTCGACAGGGTTACGAGCAGTACTTC
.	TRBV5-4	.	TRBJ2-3	CASSLRGTITDTQYF	TGTGCCAGCAGCCTTAGGGGGACCATCACAGATACGCAGTATTTT
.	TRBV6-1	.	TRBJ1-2	CASGEGPGWGYTF	TGTGCCAGCGGAGAAGGACCCGGCTGGGGCTACACCTTC
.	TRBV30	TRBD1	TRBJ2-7	CAWSARGYGQGVVNEQYF	TGTGCCTGGAGTGCCCGGGGGTATGGACAGGGGGTTGTAAACGAGCAGTACTTC
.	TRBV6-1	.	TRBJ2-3	CASSEVAGVSTDTQYF	TGTGCCAGCAGTGAAGTGGCAGGGGTCTCCACAGATACGCAGTATTTT
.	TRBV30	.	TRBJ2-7	CAWRRGGGSYEQYF	TGTGCCTGGAGGAGGGGGGGTGGCTCCTACGAGCAGTACTTC
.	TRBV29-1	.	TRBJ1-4	CSVEVGGLGEKLFF	TGCAGCGTTGAGGTTGGCGGTCTAGGTGAAAAACTGTTTTTT
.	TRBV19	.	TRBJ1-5	CASSLQGSNQPQHF	TGTGCCAGTAGTCTCCAAGGGAGCAATCAGCCCCAGCATTTT
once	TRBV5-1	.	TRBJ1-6	CASSNLSSYNSPLHF	TGCGCCAGCAGCAATTTGAGCTCCTATAATTCACCCCTCCACTTT
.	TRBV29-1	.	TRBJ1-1	CSVLPPGNTEAFF	TGCAGCGTCCTCCCCCCCGGCAACACTGAAGCTTTCTTT
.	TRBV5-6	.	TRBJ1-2	CASSSRTLSLNYGYTF	TGTGCCAGCAGCTCCCGGACACTTAGTCTTAACTATGGCTACACCTTC
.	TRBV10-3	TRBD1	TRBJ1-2	CAISTGGANYGYTF	TGTGCCATCAGTACAGGGGGGGCAAACTATGGCTACACCTTC
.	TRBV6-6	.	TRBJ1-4	CASIRAANEGKLFF	TGTGCCAGCATCCGGGCCGCGAATGAAGGAAAACTGTTTTTT
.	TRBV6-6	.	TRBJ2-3	CASSYSSGTQYF	TGTGCCAGCAGTTACTCGTCCGGTACGCAGTATTTT
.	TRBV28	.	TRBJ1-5	CASTSGQGNQPQHF	TGTGCCAGCACCTCGGGCCAGGGGAATCAGCCCCAGCATTTT
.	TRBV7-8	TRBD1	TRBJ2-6	CASSPGQGFSGANVLTF	TGTGCCAGCAGCCCAGGACAGGGATTCTCTGGGGCCAACGTCCTGACTTTC
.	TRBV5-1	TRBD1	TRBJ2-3	CASSSAGTGADTQYF	TGCGCCAGCAGCAGTGCCGGTACAGGGGCAGATACGCAGTATTTT
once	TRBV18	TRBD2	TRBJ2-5	CASSPGGETQYF	TGTGCCAGCTCCCCCGGGGGGGAGACCCAGTACTTC
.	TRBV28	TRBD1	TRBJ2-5	CASSLGDRARETQYF	TGTGCCAGCAGTTTGGGGGACAGGGCCAGGGAGACCCAGTACTTC
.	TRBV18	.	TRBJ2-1	CASSPRDNHNEQFF	TGTGCCAGCTCACCGAGGGACAACCACAATGAGCAGTTCTTC
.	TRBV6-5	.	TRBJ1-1	CASSYSERGGTEAFF	TGTGCCAGCAGTTACTCCGAGAGGGGGGGCACTGAAGCTTTCTTT
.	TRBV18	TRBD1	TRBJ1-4	CASSAGTGDGEKLFF	TGTGCCAGCTCAGCCGGGACAGGGGACGGTGAAAAACTGTTTTTT
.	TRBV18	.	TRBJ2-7	CAPSGDSYEQYF	TGTGCCCCCTCGGGGGACAGCTACGAGCAGTACTTC
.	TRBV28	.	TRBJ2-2	CASSSPGGNTGELFF	TGTGCCAGCAGTTCACCCGGGGGGAACACCGGGGAGCTGTTTTTT
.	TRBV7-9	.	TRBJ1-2	CASSSQGVDYGYTF	TGTGCCAGCAGCTCCCAGGGCGTGGACTATGGCTACACCTTC
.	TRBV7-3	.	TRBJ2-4	CASSEHGGGNIQYF	TGTGCCAGCAGCGAACACGGTGGGGGAAACATTCAGTACTTC
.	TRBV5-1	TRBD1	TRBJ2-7	CASSYGQGNYEQYF	TGCGCCAGCAGCTACGGACAGGGGAACTACGAGCAGTACTTC
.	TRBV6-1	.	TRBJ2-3	CASSDRTIDTDTQYF	TGTGCCAGCAGTGACAGGACCATAGACACAGATACGCAGTATTTT
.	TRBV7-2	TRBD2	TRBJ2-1	CASSSRLAGSNEQFF	TGTGCCAGCAGCTCTCGACTAGCGGGAAGTAATGAGCAGTTCTTC